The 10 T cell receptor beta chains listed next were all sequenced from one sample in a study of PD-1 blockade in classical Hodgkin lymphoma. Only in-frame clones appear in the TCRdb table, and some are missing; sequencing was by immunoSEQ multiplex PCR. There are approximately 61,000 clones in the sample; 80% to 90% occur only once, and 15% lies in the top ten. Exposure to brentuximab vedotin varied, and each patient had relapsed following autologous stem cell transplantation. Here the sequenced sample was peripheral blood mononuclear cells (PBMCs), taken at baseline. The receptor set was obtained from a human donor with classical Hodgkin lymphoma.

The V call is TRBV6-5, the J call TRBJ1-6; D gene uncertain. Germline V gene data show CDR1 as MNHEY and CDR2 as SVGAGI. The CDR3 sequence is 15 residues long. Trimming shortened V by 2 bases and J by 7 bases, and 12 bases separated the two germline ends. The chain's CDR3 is CASSYTRNLNSPLHF. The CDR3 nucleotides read TGTGCCAGCAGTTACACGAGGAATTTGAATTCACCCCTCCACTTT.

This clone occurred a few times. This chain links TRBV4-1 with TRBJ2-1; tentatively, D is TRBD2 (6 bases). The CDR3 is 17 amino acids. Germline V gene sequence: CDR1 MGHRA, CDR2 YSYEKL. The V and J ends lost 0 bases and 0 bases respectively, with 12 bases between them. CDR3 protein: CASSQDRRGHSYNEQFF. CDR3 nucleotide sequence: TGCGCCAGCAGCCAAGATAGGAGGGGTCACTCCTACAATGAGCAGTTCTTC.

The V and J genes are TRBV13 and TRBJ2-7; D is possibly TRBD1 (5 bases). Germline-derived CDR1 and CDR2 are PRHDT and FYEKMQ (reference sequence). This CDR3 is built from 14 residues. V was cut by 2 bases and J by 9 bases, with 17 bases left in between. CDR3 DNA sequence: TGTGCCAGCAGCTTAAAGGTTGAAGGGGCCGGGCAGTACTTC. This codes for CASSLKVEGAGQYF.

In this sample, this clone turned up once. CDR3 region: CASSEVGTDTQYF. The CDR3, as DNA: TGTGCCAGCAGTGAAGTGGGGACAGATACGCAGTATTTT. This sequence joins TRBV6-1 and TRBJ2-3; D is unclear. CDR1 is MNHNS and CDR2 is SASEGT in the germline V gene. CDR3 size: 13 residues. Deletions cut 1 base from V and 3 bases from J, with 5 bases between.

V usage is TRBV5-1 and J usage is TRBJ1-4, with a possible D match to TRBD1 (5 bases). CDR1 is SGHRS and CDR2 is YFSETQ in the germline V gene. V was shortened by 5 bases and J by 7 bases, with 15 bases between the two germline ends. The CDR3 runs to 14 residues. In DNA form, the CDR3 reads TGCGCCAGCAGTTCCCGGGCAGGGAGTGAAAAACTGTTTTTT. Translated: CASSSRAGSEKLFF. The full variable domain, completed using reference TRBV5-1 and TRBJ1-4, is KAGVTQTPRYLIKTRGQQVTLSCSPISGHRSVSWYQQTPGQGLQFLFEYFSETQRNKGNFPGRFSGRQFSNSRSEMNVSTLELGDSALYLCASSSRAGSEKLFFGSGTQLSVL.

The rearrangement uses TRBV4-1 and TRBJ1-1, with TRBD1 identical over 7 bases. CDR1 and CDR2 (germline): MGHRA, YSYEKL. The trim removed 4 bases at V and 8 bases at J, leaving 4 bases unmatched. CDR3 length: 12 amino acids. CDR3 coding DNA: TGCGCCAGCAGCCCGGGACAGTTGGAAGCTTTCTTT. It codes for CASSPGQLEAFF.

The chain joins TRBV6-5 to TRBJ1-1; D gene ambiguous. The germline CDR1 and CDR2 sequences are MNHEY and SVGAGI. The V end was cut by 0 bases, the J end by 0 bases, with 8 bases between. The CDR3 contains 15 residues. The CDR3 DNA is TGTGCCAGCAGTTACTCCTCAAAGATGAACACTGAAGCTTTCTTT. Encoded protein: CASSYSSKMNTEAFF.

DNA for the CDR3: TGTGCCAGCAGCCAGGGGGATTTAAGGCAAGAGACCCAGTACTTC. Protein: CASSQGDLRQETQYF. The V gene is TRBV14, the J gene TRBJ2-5; TRBD1 or TRBD2 may be the D gene (5 bases each). The germline V and J ends were trimmed by 3 bases and 2 bases, with 13 bases remaining between them. The CDR3 spans 15 residues. The V gene's germline CDR1 is SGHDN and CDR2 FVKESK.

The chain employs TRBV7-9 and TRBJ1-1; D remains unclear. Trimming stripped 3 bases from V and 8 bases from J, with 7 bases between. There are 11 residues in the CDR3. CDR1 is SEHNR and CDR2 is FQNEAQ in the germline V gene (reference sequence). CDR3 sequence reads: CASSFMGEAFF. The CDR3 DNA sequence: TGTGCCAGCAGCTTCATGGGAGAAGCTTTCTTT.

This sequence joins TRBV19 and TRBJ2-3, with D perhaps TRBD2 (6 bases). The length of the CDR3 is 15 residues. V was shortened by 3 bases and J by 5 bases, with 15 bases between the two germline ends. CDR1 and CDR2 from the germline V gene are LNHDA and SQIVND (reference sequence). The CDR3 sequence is CASSISGTRRDTQYF. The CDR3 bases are TGTGCCAGTAGTATTTCCGGGACTCGCAGAGATACGCAGTATTTT.